The 4 T cell receptor beta chains in this list originate from one sample, sequenced in a study of cytomegalovirus exposure and HLA in healthy donors. The PCR made use of 60 Vbeta and 13 Jbeta primers. Clones were sequenced by immunoSEQ multiplex PCR, and TCRdb holds only the in-frame ones, with some missing. Here the sample spans around 140,000 clones, 65% to 85% being singletons. Sequenced sample: PBMCs. These TCRs come from a man younger than 45 in good health and CMV-seronegative.

This clone was detected once. The gene calls are TRBV2 and TRBJ1-6; 8 nucleotides agree with TRBD1. Germline CDR1 SNHLY, CDR2 FYNNEI. CDR3 length: 15 residues. The V gene end was trimmed by 7 bases and the J gene end by 6 bases; junction bases not matched to a gene: 8. DNA of the CDR3: TGTGCCAGCACCGGACAGGGAGGGGGTAATTCACCCCTCCACTTT. It yields the protein CASTGQGGGNSPLHF.

A note on this clone: At one end, the junction sequence differs from germline, possibly due to a read error. The J gene is TRBJ2-3, the V gene TRBV29-1, with 7 bases aligning to TRBD1. The CDR3 spans 12 residues. Germline V CDR1 and CDR2: SQVTM, ANQGSEA. CDR3 DNA: TGCAGCGTTGGACAGGGTACAGTTACGCAGTATTTT. Translating it yields CSVGQGTVTQYF.

The V gene is TRBV5-4, the J gene TRBJ2-5, with 13 nucleotides matching TRBD2. Germline CDR1 SGHNT, CDR2 YYREEE (reference sequence). The junction had 8 bases not matched to a gene; V was cut back by 4 bases and J by 5 bases. The CDR3 is made up of 16 amino acids. The CDR3 sequence: CASSPRTSGSSETQYF. The CDR3 region has the DNA TGTGCCAGCAGCCCTCGGACTAGCGGGAGTTCGGAGACCCAGTACTTC.

The CDR3 protein is CASSLSGQGETQYF. In nucleotides, the CDR3 is TGTGCCAGCAGCTTATCAGGGCAGGGAGAGACCCAGTACTTC. The chain couples TRBV11-2 to TRBJ2-5; D possibly corresponds to TRBD1 (5 bases). The CDR3 length is 14 residues. Germline V CDR1 and CDR2: SGHAT, FQNNGV. V was clipped by 2 bases and J by 4 bases, with 11 bases between them.